These T cell receptor beta chains were read from a single sample in a study of blood T cell repertoires in COVID-19. The method was immunoSEQ multiplex PCR; TCRdb's version includes in-frame clones alone and lacks a portion of them. The sample carries hundreds of thousands of clones, roughly 85% recorded once. The sample was PBMCs or T cells enriched from blood (not recorded which). The origin of the receptors is a woman between 40 and 50 years old who had recovered from COVID-19. The CDR3 runs from the conserved cysteine through the conserved F or W. D genes are given only for firm matches. The size entry is marked missing in some rows and otherwise reads once, few, many or a size class.

TRBJ2-5 | NA | TRBV10-3 | NA | TGTGCCACCTCGACAGGCCAAGAGACCCAGTACTTC | CATSTGQETQYF
TRBJ1-6 | NA | TRBV12-5 | NA | TGTGCTAGTGGCCCCCTCAATTCACCCCTCCACTTT | CASGPLNSPLHF
TRBJ1-5 | once | TRBV18 | NA | TGTGCCAGCTCACCAGCCAGGGAAAATCAGCCCCAGCATTTT | CASSPARENQPQHF
TRBJ1-2 | NA | TRBV15 | TRBD1 | TGTGCCACCAGCAGAGATGGGACAGGGCCGGGCTACACCTTC | CATSRDGTGPGYTF
TRBJ2-1 | few | TRBV30 | NA | TGTGCCTGGAAGGGGGACTACTACAATGAGCAGTTCTTC | CAWKGDYYNEQFF
TRBJ1-2 | NA | TRBV6-5 | NA | TGTGCCAGCAGGACCCGGACAGTTATGAGGGATGGCTACACCTTC | CASRTRTVMRDGYTF
TRBJ2-1 | NA | TRBV19 | NA | TGTGCCAGTAGTATAGTTCCCGGGATAGGTGAGCAGTTCTTC | CASSIVPGIGEQFF
TRBJ1-1 | NA | TRBV7-6 | TRBD1 | TGTGCCAGCAGCTTATCTTGGACAGGCGCAGCTTTCTTT | CASSLSWTGAAFF
TRBJ2-2 | NA | TRBV11-1 | TRBD2 | TGTGCCAGCAGCTTAGGACTAGCGGGAACCGGGGAGCTGTTTTTT | CASSLGLAGTGELFF
TRBJ1-2 | few | TRBV7-9 | TRBD1 | TGTGCCAGCAGCCCTACAGGGGGCTGGGGCTACACCTTC | CASSPTGGWGYTF
TRBJ2-7 | NA | TRBV7-2 | NA | TGTGCCAGCAGCTTAGGCGTTGGCTTAGCGATCTACGAGCAGTACTTC | CASSLGVGLAIYEQYF
TRBJ2-1 | NA | TRBV25-1 | TRBD2 | TGTGCCAGCAGTGAACAGGGACTAGCGGGGCTTGAGCAGTTCTTC | CASSEQGLAGLEQFF
TRBJ1-6 | NA | TRBV5-1 | NA | TGCGCCAGCAGCCCCTCCAGGGGTGGCTCACCCCTCCACTTT | CASSPSRGGSPLHF
TRBJ2-1 | NA | TRBV29-1 | NA | TGCAGCGTTGAAGATTCGGGAGTACGAAATGAGCAGTTCTTC | CSVEDSGVRNEQFF
TRBJ2-5 | NA | TRBV28 | TRBD2 | TGTGCCAGCAGTGCTTCTACAGGGACTAGAACCCAGTACTTC | CASSASTGTRTQYF
TRBJ2-7 | NA | TRBV6-2/TRBV6-3 | TRBD2 | TGTGCCAGCAGTTACTCTGCTAGCGGGTCGGCCTACGAGCAGTACTTC | CASSYSASGSAYEQYF
TRBJ1-3 | NA | TRBV7-2 | NA | TGTGCCAGCAGCTTACGTCCGGGGGACGGTAGAAACACCATATATTTT | CASSLRPGDGRNTIYF
TRBJ2-1 | few | TRBV11-3 | NA | TGTGCCGACCGGGATAAAATTAGCGAAAATCTAGAGGGGGATGAGCAGTTCTTC | CADRDKISENLEGDEQFF
TRBJ2-5 | NA | TRBV29-1 | TRBD2 | TGCAGCGTTGGGCTAGCGGGAGTAGAGACCCAGTACTTC | CSVGLAGVETQYF
TRBJ1-4 | once | TRBV30 | NA | TGTGCCTTGACAATAGAGACAGTGGCTAATGAAAAACTGTTTTTT | CALTIETVANEKLFF